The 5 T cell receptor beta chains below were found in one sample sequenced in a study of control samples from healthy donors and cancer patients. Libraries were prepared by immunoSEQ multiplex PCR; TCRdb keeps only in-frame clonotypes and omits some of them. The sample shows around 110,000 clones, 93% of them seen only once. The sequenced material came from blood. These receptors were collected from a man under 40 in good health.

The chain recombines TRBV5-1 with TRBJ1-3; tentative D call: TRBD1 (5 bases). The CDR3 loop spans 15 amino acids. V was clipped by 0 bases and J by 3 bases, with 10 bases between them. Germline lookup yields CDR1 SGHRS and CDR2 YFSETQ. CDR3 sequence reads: CASSLGAGIGNTIYF. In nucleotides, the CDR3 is TGCGCCAGCAGCTTGGGGGCAGGGATTGGAAACACCATATATTTT. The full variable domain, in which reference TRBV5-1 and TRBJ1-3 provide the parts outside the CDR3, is KAGVTQTPRYLIKTRGQQVTLSCSPISGHRSVSWYQQTPGQGLQFLFEYFSETQRNKGNFPGRFSGRQFSNSRSEMNVSTLELGDSALYLCASSLGAGIGNTIYFGEGSWLTVV.

CDR3 coding DNA: TGTGCCACACAAACAATCCTGGGTCTAGCGGGGGGCACAGATACGCAGTATTTT. It translates to CATQTILGLAGGTDTQYF. The J gene is TRBJ2-3, the V gene TRBV5-5; 10 bases line up with TRBD2. V lost 9 bases to trimming and J lost 1 base; unmatched junction nucleotides: 17. The CDR3 is 18 residues long. Germline loops: CDR1 SGHKS, CDR2 YYEKEE (reference sequence).

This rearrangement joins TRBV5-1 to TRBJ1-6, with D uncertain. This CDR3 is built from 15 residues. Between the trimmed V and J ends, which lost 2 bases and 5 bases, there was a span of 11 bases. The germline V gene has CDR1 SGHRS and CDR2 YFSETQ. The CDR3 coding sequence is TGCGCCAGCAGCTTAGAGGGCAGACATAATTCACCCCTCCACTTT. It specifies CASSLEGRHNSPLHF.

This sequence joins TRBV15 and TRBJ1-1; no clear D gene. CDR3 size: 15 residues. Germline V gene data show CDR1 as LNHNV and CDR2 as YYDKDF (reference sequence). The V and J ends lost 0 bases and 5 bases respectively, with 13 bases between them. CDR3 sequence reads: CATSRDWKRDTEAFF. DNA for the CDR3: TGTGCCACCAGCAGAGATTGGAAGAGGGATACTGAAGCTTTCTTT. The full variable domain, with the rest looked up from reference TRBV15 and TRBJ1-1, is DAMVIQNPRYQVTQFGKPVTLSCSQTLNHNVMYWYQQKSSQAPKLLFHYYDKDFNNEADTPDNFQSRRPNTSFCFLDIRSPGLGDTAMYLCATSRDWKRDTEAFFGQGTRLTVV.

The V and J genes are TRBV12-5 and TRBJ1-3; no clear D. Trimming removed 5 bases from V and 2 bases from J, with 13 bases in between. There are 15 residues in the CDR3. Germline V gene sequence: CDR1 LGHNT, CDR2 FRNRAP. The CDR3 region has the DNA TGTGCTAGTGGTCCTCCCCGACTGACTGGAAACACCATATATTTT. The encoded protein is CASGPPRLTGNTIYF.